Shown below are 24 T cell receptor beta chains from a single sample sequenced in a study of blood T cells in healthy people across ages. Alongside a J-beta primer mix, a sample-barcoded 5' primer served in a second PCR lasting about 7 to 11 cycles. MiXCR, applied by TCRdb to the 5' RACE reads, yields one record per CDR3 protein. This table has around 1,500,000 distinct CDR3 sequences, 25% to 30% appearing once. The specimen was blood. The source of these receptors is a woman aged 30 to 39 in good health.

The table lists this clonotype with a few counts. V gene TRBV12-3 or TRBV12-4 combines with J gene TRBJ1-6, with 7 bases aligning to TRBD1. The V gene end was trimmed by 5 bases and the J gene end by 8 bases; junction bases not matched to a gene: 3. The CDR3 consists of 13 residues. In DNA form, the CDR3 reads TGTGCCAGCAGTCGGCAGGGGGATTCACCCCTCCACTTT. It is translated as CASSRQGDSPLHF.

At least ten counts were recorded for this clonotype. The chain employs TRBV5-1 and TRBJ2-7; 10 bases are a match to TRBD1. This CDR3 contains 14 residues. J gave up 5 bases and V 4 bases, and 6 bases lay outside the gene matches. Germline loops: CDR1 SGHRS, CDR2 YFSETQ. The chain's CDR3 is CASSPGQGDDEQYF. CDR3 bases: TGCGCCAGCAGCCCAGGACAGGGGGACGACGAGCAGTACTTC.

This clonotype was observed a single time. J is TRBJ1-3 and V is TRBV6-5, with unresolved D. Germline V gene data show CDR1 as MNHEY and CDR2 as SVGAGI. The CDR3 sequence is 15 residues long. The germline V and J ends were trimmed by 5 bases and 3 bases, with 14 bases remaining between them. This CDR3 reads CASSRRNEYGNTIYF. The CDR3 DNA follows: TGTGCCAGCAGTAGGCGGAATGAGTATGGAAACACCATATATTTT.

In its sample, this clonotype was seen a few times. The V gene is TRBV24-1, the J gene TRBJ2-1; D gene unclear. Trimming stripped 7 bases from V and 0 bases from J, with 9 bases between. This CDR3 contains 14 residues. Germline V lookup: CDR1 KGHDR, CDR2 SFDVKD. The CDR3 sequence is CATRSQSSYNEQFF. In DNA, the CDR3 is TGTGCCACCAGGAGCCAGAGCTCCTACAATGAGCAGTTCTTC.

This clonotype was seen just once. Being one base from a much bigger clone, this may be a read error. The chain carries TRBV20-1 and TRBJ2-5, with 8 bases that match TRBD2. The length of the CDR3 is 15 residues. The germline gives CDR1 DFQATT, CDR2 SNEGSKA (reference sequence). The CDR3: CGAPRLATAQETQYF. The CDR3 nucleotides are TGCGGTGCTCCCCGACTAGCGACAGCGCAAGAGACCCAGTACTTC.

The sample holds a few counts of this clonotype. The V call is TRBV6-2 or TRBV6-3, the J call TRBJ2-4; TRBD2 might be the D (6 bases). This CDR3 is 16 amino acids long. Germline-derived CDR1 and CDR2 are MNHEY and SVGEGT. V shed 2 bases and J shed 15 bases, with 26 bases lying between them. In DNA form, the CDR3 reads TGTGCCAGCAGTTACGGGTCGACTACCGGCGGGGTCCTAGGGTACTTC. It yields the protein CASSYGSTTGGVLGYF.

The genes are TRBV5-5 and TRBJ1-6, with 9 bases fitting TRBD1. After removal of 3 bases from V and 6 bases from J, the junction contained 4 bases not matched to a gene. This CDR3 has 15 amino acids. Germline loops: CDR1 SGHKS, CDR2 YYEKEE (reference sequence). Written as DNA, the CDR3 is TGTGCCAGCAGCTGGGGGACAGGGTCTAATTCACCCCTCCACTTT. Protein sequence: CASSWGTGSNSPLHF.

The table lists this clonotype with a few counts. V usage is TRBV14 and J usage is TRBJ2-1; D remains unclear. Trimming left V 5 bases short and J 0 bases short, with 14 bases between. This CDR3 is 16 amino acids long. The germline gives CDR1 SGHDN, CDR2 FVKESK. The CDR3 bases are TGTGCCAGCAGCTTCCAGGCGATCAGCTCCTACAATGAGCAGTTCTTC. Its protein is CASSFQAISSYNEQFF.

A few counts support this clonotype. The V gene is TRBV10-3, the J gene TRBJ2-7; D unresolved. Germline-derived CDR1 and CDR2 are ENHRY and SYGVKD. Trimming cost V 0 bases and J 4 bases, with 7 bases left between them. The CDR3 extends over 13 amino acids. CDR3 sequence: CAISESIRYEQYF. CDR3 DNA sequence: TGTGCCATCAGTGAGTCTATCCGGTACGAGCAGTACTTC.

The rearrangement uses TRBV5-1 and TRBJ1-5; maybe TRBD1 (5 bases). Germline values: CDR1 SGHRS, CDR2 YFSETQ. The CDR3 spans 13 residues. The V and J ends lost 7 bases and 3 bases respectively, with 11 bases between them. The CDR3 is CASATDPNQPQHF. As DNA, the CDR3 is TGCGCCAGCGCGACAGACCCCAATCAGCCCCAGCATTTT.

This clonotype came up a few times. The chain employs TRBV10-3 and TRBJ2-5, with 12 bases identical to TRBD1. V gave up 9 bases and J gave up 5 bases; unmatched junction bases: 7. Germline V gives CDR1 ENHRY, CDR2 SYGVKD. The CDR3 contains 14 residues. CDR3 protein: CAIKGQGAPETQYF. Written as DNA, the CDR3 is TGTGCCATAAAGGGACAGGGGGCGCCTGAGACCCAGTACTTC.

The V gene is TRBV11-2, the J gene TRBJ2-5, with 13 bases aligning to TRBD2. This CDR3 contains 17 residues. Germline CDR1 is SGHAT and CDR2 is FQNNGV. The V gene end was trimmed by 6 bases and the J gene end by 2 bases; junction bases not matched to a gene: 9. The CDR3 nucleotides read TGTGCCAGCAGGAGGGCGCCGGGACTAGCGGGGCAAGAGACCCAGTACTTC. This sequence encodes CASRRAPGLAGQETQYF.

This clonotype was seen more than once but under ten times. The chain has TRBV12-3 or TRBV12-4 and TRBJ2-2; tentatively, D is TRBD1 (6 bases). The CDR3 length is 13 residues. Trimming cost V 8 bases and J 7 bases, with 14 bases left between them. In DNA, the CDR3 is TGTGCCAGCCTAGGGGGTTTGTACGGGGAGCTGTTTTTT. This gives the protein CASLGGLYGELFF.

In regard to this clonotype: A much bigger clone sits one base away, suggesting this may be a read error. This chain's CDR3 is CASNEDRGRYGQYF. CDR3 DNA: TGCGCCAGCAATGAAGACAGGGGGCGGTACGGGCAGTACTTC. The rearrangement joins TRBV10-2 to TRBJ2-7, with 10 bases fitting TRBD1. The length of the CDR3 is 14 residues. Germline V lookup: CDR1 WSHSY, CDR2 SAAADI.

This clonotype showed up just a few times. This sequence joins TRBV5-1 and TRBJ2-5; perhaps TRBD2 as D (7 bases). There are 13 residues in the CDR3. The ends were cut back, 5 bases at V and 5 bases at J, with 13 bases in the middle. Germline assignment: CDR1 SGHRS and CDR2 YFSETQ. In DNA, the CDR3 is TGCGCCAGCAGTGGGGGGGGGCCGGAGACCCAGTACTTC. This translates into CASSGGGPETQYF.

This clonotype was counted only a few times. V is TRBV7-2 and J is TRBJ2-1, with 13 bases matching TRBD2. This CDR3 has 17 residues. CDR1 is SGHTA, CDR2 FQGNSA, per germline. J gave up 11 bases and V 6 bases, and 16 bases lay outside the gene matches. The CDR3 DNA sequence: TGTGCCAGCAGTTTCGCCCGACTAGCGGGAGGCCCCGGACAGCAGTTCTTC. Translation gives CASSFARLAGGPGQQFF.

This clonotype was seen a single time. This may be a read error, as it is one base from a much larger clone. The chain carries TRBV10-3 and TRBJ2-7, with D possibly being TRBD2 (6 bases). Germline V gives CDR1 ENHRY, CDR2 SYGVKD. The CDR3 loop spans 14 amino acids. DNA for the CDR3: TGTGCCACCAGTGAGTCGGGGGTGAGATACGAGCAGTACTTC. It codes for CATSESGVRYEQYF.

This chain joins TRBV5-1 and TRBJ1-1; 8 bases are shared with TRBD1. The CDR3 extends over 14 amino acids. Germline loops: CDR1 SGHRS, CDR2 YFSETQ. V was pared by 1 base and J by 5 bases, with 4 bases of the junction left unmatched. This CDR3 is CASSLRQGSTEAFF. The CDR3 nucleotides are TGCGCCAGCAGCTTGAGACAGGGGTCGACTGAAGCTTTCTTT.

The CDR3 nucleotides are TGTGCCAGCAGCTTAAGGCGGGATTTGGCGGAGGAGCAGTACTTC. Its protein product is CASSLRRDLAEEQYF. V usage is TRBV7-8 and J usage is TRBJ2-7; possibly TRBD2 for D (6 bases). The CDR3 contains 15 residues. The germline V and J ends were trimmed by 2 bases and 7 bases, with 18 bases remaining between them. Germline CDR1 SGHVS, CDR2 FQNEAQ. Full variable domain (outside the CDR3, taken from reference TRBV7-8 and TRBJ2-7): GAGVSQSPRYKVAKRGQDVALRCDPISGHVSLFWYQQALGQGPEFLTYFQNEAQLDKSGLPSDRFFAERPEGSVSTLKIQRTQQEDSAVYLCASSLRRDLAEEQYFGPGTRLTVT.

This clonotype appeared a few times. The V gene is TRBV19, the J gene TRBJ2-7; 8 nucleotides align to TRBD2. CDR3 size: 14 residues. The germline V gene encodes CDR1 LNHDA and CDR2 SQIVND (reference sequence). V shed 2 bases, J shed 2 bases, and the junction held 2 bases outside the gene matches. The CDR3 region is CASSITGGAYEQYF. The DNA of the CDR3 is TGTGCCAGTAGTATAACGGGGGGGGCCTACGAGCAGTACTTC.

In this sample, this clonotype turned up once. As the CDR3 is not closed by the conserved phenylalanine or tryptophan, this likely results from a read error. V and J are TRBV7-9 and TRBJ2-7; 7 bases fit TRBD1. CDR3 length: 15 residues. The ends lost 4 bases at V and 3 bases at J; junction bases unmatched: 9. CDR1 SEHNR and CDR2 FQNEAQ come from the germline V gene (reference sequence). CDR3 loop: CASSSGQVRGYEQYS. The CDR3 DNA sequence: TGTGCCAGCAGCTCCGGACAGGTCCGGGGCTACGAGCAGTACTCC.

The chain couples TRBV20-1 to TRBJ2-1; D not resolved. The V gene lost 0 bases and the J gene lost 13 bases, with 13 bases spanning the gap. This CDR3 is 12 amino acids long. Germline values: CDR1 DFQATT, CDR2 SNEGSKA (reference sequence). This CDR3 reads CSARDLSSSQFF. CDR3 sequence (DNA): TGCAGTGCTAGAGATTTAAGTAGTTCTCAGTTCTTC.

This clonotype was detected only a few times. The chain combines TRBV6-2 or TRBV6-3 with TRBJ1-1; D is unclear. The CDR3 spans 14 residues. Germline-derived CDR1 and CDR2 are MNHEY and SVGEGT. The V end lost 7 bases, the J end lost 0 bases, and 12 bases lay between the germline ends. The CDR3 region has the DNA TGTGCCAGCAAACCGACCGTAATGAACACTGAAGCTTTCTTT. Translating gives CASKPTVMNTEAFF.

There are a few counts of this clonotype. This chain links TRBV13 with TRBJ2-4; no definite D call. V was trimmed by 5 bases and J by 5 bases, leaving 16 bases between them. Looked up from germline, CDR1 is PRHDT and CDR2 is FYEKMQ (reference sequence). The CDR3 is 15 amino acids. CDR3 residues: CASSPVVTAQNIQYF. In DNA form, the CDR3 reads TGTGCCAGCAGCCCCGTGGTAACCGCCCAAAACATTCAGTACTTC.